These 29 T cell receptor beta chains share one sample of origin, sequenced in a study of T cell changes during pregnancy in multiple sclerosis. The protocol was immunoSEQ multiplex PCR, while the TCRdb copy is restricted to in-frame clones and leaves out a portion. Of almost 95,000 clones listed, under 95% are singletons. The sample here was peripheral blood, taken in the first trimester of pregnancy. Receptors originate from a female donor with multiple sclerosis, enrolled in a pregnancy study.

The chain recombines TRBV30 with TRBJ1-1; D possibly corresponds to TRBD1 (6 bases). This CDR3 is built from 13 residues. CDR1 and CDR2 from the germline V gene are GTSNPN and SVGIG (reference sequence). Trimming cost V 3 bases and J 6 bases, with 14 bases left between them. CDR3 residues: CAWSVTGVSEAFF. DNA for the CDR3: TGTGCCTGGAGCGTGACAGGCGTATCTGAAGCTTTCTTT.

The chain is built from TRBV28 and TRBJ2-2; TRBD2 matches 7 bases. Germline V lookup: CDR1 MDHEN, CDR2 SYDVKM. The V and J ends lost 3 bases and 5 bases, in that order; junction bases with no gene match: 3. This CDR3 contains 14 residues. CDR3 region: CASSFTGGTGELFF. The CDR3 DNA follows: TGTGCCAGCAGTTTCACCGGGGGGACCGGGGAGCTGTTTTTT.

V usage is TRBV6-1 and J usage is TRBJ2-2, with TRBD1 identical over 7 bases. Looked up from germline, CDR1 is MNHNS and CDR2 is SASEGT. CDR3 length: 14 amino acids. The J segment lost 4 bases and the V segment lost 6 bases, leaving 5 bases of the junction unmatched. The CDR3 reads CASRSGGGTGELFF. Written as DNA, the CDR3 is TGTGCCAGCAGGTCAGGGGGTGGCACCGGGGAGCTGTTTTTT.

The rearrangement links TRBV11-2 to TRBJ2-1, with 7 nucleotides matching TRBD2. This CDR3 comprises 16 residues. Losses at the gene ends were 0 bases for V and 0 bases for J; bases not matched to a gene: 2. Germline values: CDR1 SGHAT, CDR2 FQNNGV. This chain's CDR3 is CASSLEGGSSYNEQFF. The CDR3 coding sequence is TGTGCCAGCAGCTTAGAAGGCGGGAGCTCCTACAATGAGCAGTTCTTC.

The chain joins TRBV4-3 to TRBJ1-2, with D unresolved. V was shortened by 0 bases and J by 9 bases, with 11 bases between the two germline ends. CDR3 length: 13 amino acids. The germline CDR1 and CDR2 sequences are LGHNA and YSLEER. CDR3 nucleotide sequence: TGCGCCAGCAGCCAAGATAGGAGGGATCGCTACACCTTC. It is translated as CASSQDRRDRYTF.

This clone was found once. The V and J genes are TRBV19 and TRBJ1-1, with D uncertain. CDR3 size: 15 residues. Germline V gene sequence: CDR1 LNHDA, CDR2 SQIVND (reference sequence). The V and J ends lost 1 base and 0 bases respectively, with 9 bases between them. DNA for the CDR3: TGTGCCAGTAGTATAGGCAGACACCTGAACACTGAAGCTTTCTTT. Translating it yields CASSIGRHLNTEAFF.

The chain links TRBV4-2 to TRBJ1-3; 8 nucleotides align to TRBD1. The CDR3 has 22 residues. Germline values: CDR1 LGHNA, CDR2 YNFKEQ. J gave up 0 bases and V 1 base, and 20 bases lay outside the gene matches. CDR3 nucleotide sequence: TGTGCCAGCAGCCAAGGAGCCCAAGTACAGGGGGGCCCTGGTTCCTCTGGAAACACCATATATTTT. It codes for CASSQGAQVQGGPGSSGNTIYF.

This clone was seen a handful of times. This sequence joins TRBV30 and TRBJ1-1, with no clear D. The V gene lost 2 bases and the J gene lost 5 bases, with 9 bases spanning the gap. This CDR3 spans 12 amino acids. Germline V lookup: CDR1 GTSNPN, CDR2 SVGIG (reference sequence). The CDR3 coding sequence is TGTGCCTGGAGTCCCCCCTTAACTGAAGCTTTCTTT. It specifies CAWSPPLTEAFF.

This CDR3 is CASSQVRLAGEQYF. The CDR3 DNA is TGTGCCAGCAGCCAAGTTAGACTAGCGGGCGAGCAGTACTTC. The rearrangement links TRBV14 to TRBJ2-7; TRBD2 aligns across 10 bases. There are 14 residues in the CDR3. The germline V gene has CDR1 SGHDN and CDR2 FVKESK. Losses at the gene ends were 1 base for V and 6 bases for J; bases not matched to a gene: 3.

The chain has TRBV4-2 and TRBJ2-2, with 7 bases matching TRBD2. Losses at the gene ends were 0 bases for V and 5 bases for J; bases not matched to a gene: 9. This CDR3 is built from 17 residues. Germline V gene data show CDR1 as LGHNA and CDR2 as YNFKEQ. CDR3 protein: CASSQDPTAGVTGELFF. In DNA form, the CDR3 reads TGTGCCAGCAGCCAAGACCCCACCGCGGGGGTTACCGGGGAGCTGTTTTTT.

The rearrangement links TRBV5-4 to TRBJ1-1; D is possibly TRBD1 (6 bases). V lost 5 bases to trimming and J lost 3 bases, with 17 bases between them. The CDR3 length is 15 residues. Germline lookup yields CDR1 SGHNT and CDR2 YYREEE (reference sequence). The chain's CDR3 is CASRSRGRSDTEAFF. The CDR3 region has the DNA TGTGCCAGCAGGTCCAGGGGTCGCTCGGACACTGAAGCTTTCTTT. Looking up the rest from reference TRBV5-4 and TRBJ1-1 gives the full variable domain: ETGVTQSPTHLIKTRGQQVTLRCSSQSGHNTVSWYQQALGQGPQFIFQYYREEENGRGNFPPRFSGLQFPNYSSELNVNALELDDSALYLCASRSRGRSDTEAFFGQGTRLTVV.

The chain couples TRBV6-5 to TRBJ2-2; TRBD2 might be the D (5 bases). Trimming removed 1 base at V and 0 bases at J, with 9 bases between. CDR1 MNHEY and CDR2 SVGAGI come from the germline V gene. This CDR3 comprises 16 residues. In DNA, the CDR3 is TGTGCCAGCAGTTACTTGGGAGTCGCGAACACCGGGGAGCTGTTTTTT. Translating it yields CASSYLGVANTGELFF.

V is TRBV27 and J is TRBJ2-7; 9 positions agree with TRBD2. The junction had 6 bases not matched to a gene; V was cut back by 3 bases and J by 3 bases. Germline V gene sequence: CDR1 MNHEY, CDR2 SMNVEV (reference sequence). This CDR3 is 15 amino acids long. As DNA, the CDR3 is TGTGCCAGCAGTTTGGCGGGGGGGGCAGTCTACGAGCAGTACTTC. Protein sequence: CASSLAGGAVYEQYF.

V gene TRBV4-1 combines with J gene TRBJ1-1; D gene ambiguous. The germline CDR1 and CDR2 sequences are MGHRA and YSYEKL. The CDR3 covers 15 residues. Trimming cost V 0 bases and J 2 bases, with 10 bases left between them. CDR3 nucleotide sequence: TGCGCCAGCAGCCAAGATCCGGGTCGAAACACTGAAGCTTTCTTT. It specifies CASSQDPGRNTEAFF.

This chain joins TRBV4-2 and TRBJ2-1; 10 bases are shared with TRBD2. Germline trimming cut 1 base from V and 6 bases from J; bases unmatched to any gene: 9. CDR1 LGHNA and CDR2 YNFKEQ come from the germline V gene. CDR3 size: 17 residues. The CDR3 reads CASSQVSLLAGSNEQFF. The CDR3 nucleotides are TGTGCCAGCAGCCAAGTCTCTTTACTAGCGGGGAGCAATGAGCAGTTCTTC.

The chain links TRBV15 to TRBJ2-1; no clear D. There are 13 residues in the CDR3. V was shortened by 0 bases and J by 10 bases, with 10 bases between the two germline ends. Germline V gene sequence: CDR1 LNHNV, CDR2 YYDKDF (reference sequence). The CDR3 nucleotides read TGTGCCACCAGCAGAGAGGTAGTTGAGGAGCAGTTCTTC. It specifies CATSREVVEEQFF.

The V call is TRBV7-7, the J call TRBJ2-7; TRBD1 is a possible D gene (5 bases). V was clipped by 0 bases and J by 0 bases, with 6 bases between them. From germline, CDR1 is SSHAT and CDR2 FNYEAQ (reference sequence). This CDR3 has 14 amino acids. CDR3: CASSLADTSYEQYF. For the CDR3, the DNA is TGTGCCAGCAGCTTAGCGGACACCTCCTACGAGCAGTACTTC.

The chain is built from TRBV14 and TRBJ1-1; D call uncertain. This CDR3 contains 15 residues. The germline gives CDR1 SGHDN, CDR2 FVKESK. The V gene lost 1 base and the J gene lost 0 bases, with 9 bases spanning the gap. Written as DNA, the CDR3 is TGTGCCAGCAGCCAAGGTCCCGGGATGAACACTGAAGCTTTCTTT. This gives the protein CASSQGPGMNTEAFF.

V usage is TRBV4-1 and J usage is TRBJ1-1, with 7 bases matching TRBD1. Germline V lookup: CDR1 MGHRA, CDR2 YSYEKL. This CDR3 has 15 residues. Trimming at V came to 3 bases and at J to 6 bases, leaving 10 bases not matched to a gene. As DNA, the CDR3 is TGCGCCAGCAGCCAGGGCGACAGGGTCGGGGCTGAAGCTTTCTTT. It is translated as CASSQGDRVGAEAFF.

The chain joins TRBV27 to TRBJ2-5, with 8 bases that match TRBD1. The CDR3 is made up of 13 amino acids. J was trimmed by 5 bases and V by 3 bases; bases with no gene match: 2. Germline assignment: CDR1 MNHEY and CDR2 SMNVEV (reference sequence). The CDR3 sequence: CASSLDRVETQYF. The DNA for the CDR3 is TGTGCCAGCAGTTTGGACAGGGTCGAGACCCAGTACTTC.

This chain uses TRBV19 with TRBJ1-1; D remains unclear. The length of the CDR3 is 13 residues. Trimming took off 6 bases at V and 1 base at J, with 9 bases between the two ends. The germline CDR1 and CDR2 sequences are LNHDA and SQIVND (reference sequence). The CDR3 DNA sequence: TGTGCCAGTAGCGTATACAAGAACACTGAAGCTTTCTTT. Its translation: CASSVYKNTEAFF.

This chain uses TRBV7-9 with TRBJ2-7; tentative D call: TRBD1 (5 bases). Germline CDR1 is SEHNR and CDR2 is FQNEAQ (reference sequence). V dropped 2 bases and J dropped 6 bases, with 14 bases sitting between them. The CDR3 is 14 amino acids. CDR3 in DNA: TGTGCCAGCAGCTTATATGGGGCTGAAAGCGAGCAGTACTTC. It codes for CASSLYGAESEQYF.

The CDR3 region has the DNA TGTGCCACCAGCAAGGGACCGGGACAGGGGTATAGCGAGCAGTACTTC. This translates into CATSKGPGQGYSEQYF. The chain is built from TRBV15 and TRBJ2-7, with 10 nucleotides matching TRBD1. The ends lost 4 bases at V and 6 bases at J; junction bases unmatched: 12. CDR1 is LNHNV and CDR2 is YYDKDF in the germline V gene (reference sequence). This CDR3 contains 16 residues.

This chain uses TRBV30 with TRBJ2-3, with a possible D match to TRBD1 (5 bases). Germline V gene sequence: CDR1 GTSNPN, CDR2 SVGIG (reference sequence). CDR3 length: 12 residues. The V end was cut by 0 bases, the J end by 5 bases, with 6 bases between. For the CDR3, the DNA is TGTGCCTGGAGTGTACAGGAAGATACGCAGTATTTT. Protein sequence: CAWSVQEDTQYF.

The gene calls are TRBV5-1 and TRBJ2-3; D is possibly TRBD2 (5 bases). The germline V gene encodes CDR1 SGHRS and CDR2 YFSETQ. The CDR3 consists of 15 residues. V dropped 5 bases and J dropped 1 base, with 14 bases sitting between them. CDR3 in amino acids: CASSEAASGTDTQYF. CDR3 sequence (DNA): TGCGCCAGCAGTGAAGCGGCGAGTGGCACAGATACGCAGTATTTT.

This rearrangement joins TRBV29-1 to TRBJ2-2; 7 bases agree with TRBD1. The CDR3 is 13 residues long. J gave up 3 bases and V 7 bases, and 5 bases lay outside the gene matches. Germline V CDR1 and CDR2: SQVTM, ANQGSEA. CDR3 residues: CSGGTAYTGELFF. CDR3 bases: TGCAGCGGAGGGACAGCTTACACCGGGGAGCTGTTTTTT.

A single count supports this clone. The chain combines TRBV28 with TRBJ1-2, with TRBD1 identical over 9 bases. The CDR3 is 14 amino acids. Germline CDR1 reads MDHEN; CDR2 reads SYDVKM. Germline trimming cut 6 bases from V and 5 bases from J; bases unmatched to any gene: 7. CDR3: CASRPQGARYGYTF. CDR3 in DNA: TGTGCCAGCAGGCCACAGGGGGCGCGGTATGGCTACACCTTC.

V is TRBV27 and J is TRBJ2-7; 10 positions match TRBD2. With V trimmed by 3 bases and J by 4 bases, 6 bases remained unmatched. The CDR3 extends over 15 amino acids. Germline CDR1 is MNHEY and CDR2 is SMNVEV (reference sequence). The chain's CDR3 is CASSFGSGREYEQYF. The DNA for the CDR3 is TGTGCCAGCAGTTTCGGGAGCGGGAGGGAATACGAGCAGTACTTC.

V usage is TRBV27 and J usage is TRBJ1-3; D unclear. CDR1 is MNHEY and CDR2 is SMNVEV in the germline V gene (reference sequence). V lost 6 bases, J lost 0 bases, and 15 bases lay in between. This CDR3 has 16 residues. DNA of the CDR3: TGTGCCAGCAGAGCTTCCGACCGGAGCTCTGGAAACACCATATATTTT. Translation gives CASRASDRSSGNTIYF.